This passage covers 5 T cell receptor beta chains from one sample sequenced in a study of cytomegalovirus exposure and HLA in healthy donors. Primers for the PCR totalled 60 Vbeta and 13 Jbeta. Assay: immunoSEQ multiplex PCR; the TCRdb copy retains only in-frame clones and omits some. Of some 200,000 clones listed, approximately 82% are singletons. The source material was PBMCs. These receptor sequences come from a man aged 18 to 30 in good health and CMV-seronegative.

The chain recombines TRBV7-9 with TRBJ2-2; the D gene is possibly TRBD2 (6 bases). CDR1 is SEHNR and CDR2 is FQNEAQ in the germline V gene (reference sequence). Trimming took 7 bases from V and 3 from J, leaving 18 bases between them. The CDR3 has 16 residues. The CDR3 DNA is TGTGCCAGCACCTCGGGGAGCGGGCCCTACACCGGGGAGCTGTTTTTT. This gives the protein CASTSGSGPYTGELFF.

The chain carries TRBV5-4 and TRBJ2-3, with TRBD2 matching over 9 bases. The CDR3 extends over 16 amino acids. V shed 1 base and J 2 bases; nucleotides not matched to a gene: 5. Germline values: CDR1 SGHNT, CDR2 YYREEE (reference sequence). The CDR3 sequence is CASSLRVAGVTDTQYF. Written as DNA, the CDR3 is TGTGCCAGCAGCTTGAGGGTAGCGGGAGTCACAGATACGCAGTATTTT.

This sequence joins TRBV9 and TRBJ2-7; TRBD2 matches at 7 bases. Germline trimming cut 3 bases from V and 1 base from J; bases unmatched to any gene: 4. Germline CDR1 reads SGDLS; CDR2 reads YYNGEE. The CDR3 is 14 residues long. This chain's CDR3 is CASSGTSKSYEQYF. CDR3 nucleotides: TGTGCCAGCAGCGGGACTAGTAAGTCCTACGAGCAGTACTTC. The complete variable domain, with remaining parts taken from reference TRBV9 and TRBJ2-7, reads DSGVTQTPKHLITATGQRVTLRCSPRSGDLSVYWYQQSLDQGLQFLIQYYNGEERAKGNILERFSAQQFPDLHSELNLSSLELGDSALYFCASSGTSKSYEQYFGPGTRLTVT.

The rearrangement joins TRBV29-1 to TRBJ2-7, with 13 bases aligning to TRBD2. The CDR3 is made up of 14 amino acids. V shed 6 bases, J shed 2 bases, and the junction held 4 bases outside the gene matches. CDR1 is SQVTM and CDR2 is ANQGSEA in the germline V gene. This CDR3 reads CSVAGTSGTYEQYF. CDR3 bases: TGCAGCGTAGCAGGGACTAGCGGGACCTACGAGCAGTACTTC.

This sequence joins TRBV5-1 and TRBJ2-4; D ambiguous. This CDR3 has 19 residues. The V end was cut by 0 bases, the J end by 2 bases, with 21 bases between. Per the germline V gene, CDR1 is SGHRS and CDR2 is YFSETQ. In nucleotides, the CDR3 is TGCGCCAGCAGCTTGGCCGATTATGAGGTTCGGATTTCCAAAAACATTCAGTACTTC. Protein: CASSLADYEVRISKNIQYF.